A selection of T cell receptor beta chains follows, all from one sample in a study of cytomegalovirus exposure and HLA in healthy donors. Assay used: immunoSEQ multiplex PCR; TCRdb lists only in-frame clones, some missing. The sample includes about 160,000 clones, roughly two thirds of them seen just once. The sample consisted of PBMCs. Source of these receptors: a woman aged 30 to 39 in good health and CMV-seronegative. CDR3s include the opening cysteine and the closing phenylalanine or tryptophan. The D gene is left open where the match is weak. A row's size may be missing; if present it is once, few, many or a size class.

.,TRBV27,TRBD2,TRBJ2-1,CASSFPPLAGGLNEQFF,TGTGCCAGCAGTTTCCCTCCCCTAGCGGGGGGGCTGAATGAGCAGTTCTTC
.,TRBV30,TRBD2,TRBJ2-3,CAWSLRGGRTDTQYF,TGTGCCTGGAGTCTCCGGGGGGGCCGCACAGATACGCAGTATTTT
.,TRBV6-5,.,TRBJ1-2,CASSLEGGARRSYTF,TGTGCCAGCAGCCTCGAGGGGGGGGCTCGGCGGTCCTACACCTTC
once,TRBV19,.,TRBJ1-5,CASSIDLQYNQPQHF,TGTGCCAGTAGTATAGATCTGCAGTACAATCAGCCCCAGCATTTT
.,TRBV6-6,TRBD1,TRBJ1-5,CASSRTGGDQPQHF,TGTGCCAGCAGTCGGACAGGTGGGGATCAGCCCCAGCATTTT
.,TRBV7-9,TRBD2,TRBJ2-1,CASSSPRTSVSYSYNEQFF,TGTGCCAGCAGCTCCCCGCGGACTAGCGTTTCATACTCCTACAATGAGCAGTTCTTC
few,TRBV9,TRBD2,TRBJ2-1,CASSVSGASGINEQFF,TGTGCCAGCAGCGTATCCGGGGCTAGCGGGATCAATGAGCAGTTCTTC
.,TRBV27,TRBD1,TRBJ2-5,CASSEKGAGETQYF,TGTGCCAGCAGTGAGAAGGGGGCCGGAGAGACCCAGTACTTC
once,TRBV28,TRBD1,TRBJ2-1,CASSFPGQGIDEQFF,TGTGCCAGCAGTTTCCCGGGACAGGGGATCGATGAGCAGTTCTTC
.,TRBV18,.,TRBJ1-6,CASSPLSDNSPLHF,TGTGCCAGCTCACCACTGAGTGATAATTCACCCCTCCACTTT
.,TRBV6-6,.,TRBJ1-6,CASSQYNSPLHF,TGTGCCAGCAGTCAATATAATTCACCCCTCCACTTT
.,TRBV7-3,TRBD1,TRBJ1-1,CASSRGGGGDRGRVSTEAFF,TGTGCCAGCAGCCGAGGAGGGGGGGGCGACAGGGGGCGCGTGAGCACTGAAGCTTTCTTT
once,TRBV11-1,.,TRBJ2-5,CASSPDYDGTQYF,TGTGCCAGCAGCCCCGACTACGACGGGACCCAGTACTTC
.,TRBV2,TRBD1,TRBJ1-4,CASGDRVDEKLFF,TGTGCCAGCGGAGACAGGGTTGACGAAAAACTGTTTTTT
.,TRBV29-1,.,TRBJ2-7,CSVPRVGSYEQYF,TGCAGCGTTCCCAGGGTAGGCTCCTACGAGCAGTACTTC
few,TRBV7-3,.,TRBJ2-5,CASSGGIQETQYF,TGTGCCAGCAGCGGGGGGATCCAAGAGACCCAGTACTTC
.,TRBV2,.,TRBJ2-5,CARRQLQETQYF,TGTGCCAGAAGACAGCTCCAAGAGACCCAGTACTTC
once,TRBV21-1,.,TRBJ2-7,CASSPPRGQGGDEQYF,TGTGCCAGCAGCCCCCCACGGGGACAGGGAGGCGACGAGCAGTACTTC
.,TRBV19,TRBD2,TRBJ2-1,CASSILRGGGKSYNEQFF,TGTGCCAGTAGTATCCTCCGTGGGGGAGGGAAGTCCTACAATGAGCAGTTCTTC
.,TRBV5-1,TRBD1,TRBJ1-5,CASRAGQGWGQPQHF,TGCGCCAGCAGGGCTGGACAGGGATGGGGTCAGCCCCAGCATTTT
.,TRBV7-3,.,TRBJ2-2,CASSLYRENTGELFF,TGTGCCAGCAGCTTGTACAGGGAGAACACCGGGGAGCTGTTTTTT
.,TRBV2,.,TRBJ1-4,CATDAGSPNEKLFF,TGTGCCACGGACGCGGGGTCGCCTAATGAAAAACTGTTTTTT
.,TRBV7-2,TRBD1,TRBJ2-1,CASKRQGANNEQFF,TGTGCCAGCAAACGACAGGGGGCGAACAATGAGCAGTTCTTC
.,TRBV10-2,.,TRBJ2-1,CASRARDWVSYNEQFF,TGCGCCAGCAGGGCGAGGGACTGGGTATCCTACAATGAGCAGTTCTTC
.,TRBV7-6,TRBD1,TRBJ2-5,CASSLDTGAGETQYF,TGTGCCAGCAGCTTAGATACAGGGGCCGGGGAGACCCAGTACTTC
few,TRBV14,TRBD1,TRBJ1-2,CASSQRGGQAFSNYGYTF,TGTGCCAGCAGCCAACGAGGGGGACAGGCTTTCTCCAACTATGGCTACACCTTC
.,TRBV10-3,.,TRBJ1-1,CAISPNTIANTEAFF,TGTGCCATCAGCCCCAACACAATTGCTAACACTGAAGCTTTCTTT
.,TRBV7-8,TRBD1,TRBJ1-2,CASSLAGTGEYGYTF,TGTGCCAGCAGCTTAGCAGGGACAGGGGAGTATGGCTACACCTTC
.,TRBV18,TRBD2,TRBJ2-1,CASSPGTSGNINEQFF,TGTGCCAGCTCACCCGGGACTAGCGGGAACATCAATGAGCAGTTCTTC
.,TRBV5-1,TRBD1,TRBJ1-3,CASSPQGSSGNTIYF,TGCGCCAGCAGCCCACAGGGGTCTTCTGGAAACACCATATATTTT
.,TRBV6-1,TRBD2,TRBJ2-7,CASSWTSAATYEQYF,TGTGCCAGCAGTTGGACTAGCGCCGCTACCTACGAGCAGTACTTC
.,TRBV6-4,.,TRBJ1-5,CASSAASGGNQPQHF,TGTGCCAGCAGTGCCGCCTCAGGGGGCAATCAGCCCCAGCATTTT
.,TRBV6-1,TRBD1,TRBJ2-2,CASSEYRGLPTGELFF,TGTGCCAGCAGTGAATACAGGGGGCTTCCCACCGGGGAGCTGTTTTTT
.,TRBV11-2,.,TRBJ2-7,CASSLRERIYEQYF,TGTGCCAGCAGCCTGAGGGAGCGAATCTACGAGCAGTACTTC
.,TRBV7-9,.,TRBJ2-4,CASSPRDWARGKNIQYF,TGTGCCAGCAGCCCCCGGGACTGGGCGAGGGGCAAAAACATTCAGTACTTC